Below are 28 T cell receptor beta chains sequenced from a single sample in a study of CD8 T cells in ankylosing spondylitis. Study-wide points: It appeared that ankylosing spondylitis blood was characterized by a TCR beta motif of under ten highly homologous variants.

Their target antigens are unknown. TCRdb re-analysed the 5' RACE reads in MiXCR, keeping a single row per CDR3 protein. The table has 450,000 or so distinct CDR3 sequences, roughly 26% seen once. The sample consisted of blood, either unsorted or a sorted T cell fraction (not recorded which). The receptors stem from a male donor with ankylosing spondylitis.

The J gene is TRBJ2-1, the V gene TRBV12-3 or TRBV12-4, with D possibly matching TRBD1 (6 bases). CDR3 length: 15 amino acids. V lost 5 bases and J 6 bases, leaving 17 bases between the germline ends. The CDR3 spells CASSLRDRRGNEQFF. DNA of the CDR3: TGTGCCAGCAGTCTTCGGGATCGCAGGGGCAATGAGCAGTTCTTC.

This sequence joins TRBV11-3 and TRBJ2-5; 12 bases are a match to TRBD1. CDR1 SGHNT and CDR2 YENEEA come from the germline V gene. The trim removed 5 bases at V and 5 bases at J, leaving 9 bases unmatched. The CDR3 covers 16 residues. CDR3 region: CASSMLGTGGSETQYF. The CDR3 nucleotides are TGTGCCAGCAGCATGCTCGGGACAGGGGGCTCGGAGACCCAGTACTTC.

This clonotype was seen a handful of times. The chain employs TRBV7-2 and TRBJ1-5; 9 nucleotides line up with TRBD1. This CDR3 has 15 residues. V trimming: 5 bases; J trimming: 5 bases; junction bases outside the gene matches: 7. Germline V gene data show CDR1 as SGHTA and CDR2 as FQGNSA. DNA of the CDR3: TGTGCCAGCAGCCAGGGGACAGGGAACTATCAGCCCCAGCATTTT. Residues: CASSQGTGNYQPQHF.

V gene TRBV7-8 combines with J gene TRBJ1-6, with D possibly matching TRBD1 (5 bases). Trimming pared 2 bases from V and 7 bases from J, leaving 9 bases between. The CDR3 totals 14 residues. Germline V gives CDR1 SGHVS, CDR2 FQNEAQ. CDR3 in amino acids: CASSLSRGNSPLHF. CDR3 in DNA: TGTGCCAGCAGCTTAAGCCGGGGGAATTCACCCCTCCACTTT.

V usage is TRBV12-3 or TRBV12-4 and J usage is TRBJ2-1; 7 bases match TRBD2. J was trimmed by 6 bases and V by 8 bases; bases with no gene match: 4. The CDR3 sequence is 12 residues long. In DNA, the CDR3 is TGTGCCAGCGGGCGGGAGCTCAATGAGCAGTTCTTC. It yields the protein CASGRELNEQFF.

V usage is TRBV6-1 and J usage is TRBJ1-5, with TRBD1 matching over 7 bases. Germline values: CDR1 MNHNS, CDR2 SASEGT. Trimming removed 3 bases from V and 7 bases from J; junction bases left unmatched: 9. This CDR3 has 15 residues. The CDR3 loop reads CASSEVTGEGQPQHF. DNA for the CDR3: TGTGCCAGCAGTGAGGTTACAGGGGAAGGGCAGCCCCAGCATTTT.

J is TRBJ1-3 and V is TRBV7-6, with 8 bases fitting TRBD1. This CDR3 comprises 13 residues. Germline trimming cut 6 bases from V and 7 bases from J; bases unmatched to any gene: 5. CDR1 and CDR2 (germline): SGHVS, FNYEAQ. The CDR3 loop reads CASSFRQGNTIYF. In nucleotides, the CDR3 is TGTGCCAGCAGTTTTAGACAGGGGAACACCATATATTTT.

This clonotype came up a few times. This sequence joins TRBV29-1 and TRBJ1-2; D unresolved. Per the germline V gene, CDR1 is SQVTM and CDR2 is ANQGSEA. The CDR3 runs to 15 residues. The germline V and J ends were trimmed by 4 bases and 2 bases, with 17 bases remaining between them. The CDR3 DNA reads TGCAGCGTTGGCCCGATACTTGCGGGGAACTATGGCTACACCTTC. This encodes CSVGPILAGNYGYTF.

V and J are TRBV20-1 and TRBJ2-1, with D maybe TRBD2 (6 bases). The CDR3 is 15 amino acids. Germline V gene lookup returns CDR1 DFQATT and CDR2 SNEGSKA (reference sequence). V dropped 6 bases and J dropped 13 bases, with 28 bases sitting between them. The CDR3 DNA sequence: TGCAGTGCCGCAAATAACCGGGACTTTGCATTATTTCAGTTCTTC. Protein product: CSAANNRDFALFQFF.

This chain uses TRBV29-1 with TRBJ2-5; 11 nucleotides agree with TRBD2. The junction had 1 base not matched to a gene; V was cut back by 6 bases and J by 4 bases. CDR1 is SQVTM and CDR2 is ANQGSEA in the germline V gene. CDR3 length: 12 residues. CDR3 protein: CSVGTSGETQYF. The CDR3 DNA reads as TGCAGCGTCGGGACTAGCGGAGAGACCCAGTACTTC.

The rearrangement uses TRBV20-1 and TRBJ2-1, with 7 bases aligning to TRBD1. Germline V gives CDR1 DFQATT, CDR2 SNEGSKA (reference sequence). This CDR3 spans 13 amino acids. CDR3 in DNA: TGCAGCGCCCCCAGGGGGTTGGTCTATGAGCAGTTCTTC. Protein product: CSAPRGLVYEQFF.

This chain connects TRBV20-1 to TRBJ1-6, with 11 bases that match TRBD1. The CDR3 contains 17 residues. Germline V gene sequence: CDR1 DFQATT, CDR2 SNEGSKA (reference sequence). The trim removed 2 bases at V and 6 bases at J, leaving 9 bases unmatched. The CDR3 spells CSARLPPGTGGNSPLHF. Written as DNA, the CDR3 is TGCAGTGCTAGACTCCCTCCCGGGACAGGGGGTAATTCACCCCTCCACTTT.

The CDR3 spells CASSLGIWETQYF. The CDR3, as DNA: TGTGCCAGCAGCTTGGGCATATGGGAGACCCAGTACTTC. The rearrangement uses TRBV7-7 and TRBJ2-5; D not certain. The CDR3 has 13 amino acids. Germline V gene sequence: CDR1 SSHAT, CDR2 FNYEAQ (reference sequence). Trimming took off 3 bases at V and 5 bases at J, with 10 bases between the two ends. The full variable domain, rest sourced from reference TRBV7-7 and TRBJ2-5, is GAGVSQSPRYKVTKRGQDVTLRCDPISSHATLYWYQQALGQGPEFLTYFNYEAQPDKSGLPSDRFSAERPEGSISTLTIQRTEQRDSAMYRCASSLGIWETQYFGPGTRLLVL.

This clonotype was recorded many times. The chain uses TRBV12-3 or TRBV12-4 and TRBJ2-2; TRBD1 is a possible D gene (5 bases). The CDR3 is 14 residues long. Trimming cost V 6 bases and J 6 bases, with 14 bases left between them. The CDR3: CASSPRGTAGELFF. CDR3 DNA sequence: TGTGCCAGCAGCCCAAGGGGTACGGCCGGGGAGCTGTTTTTT.

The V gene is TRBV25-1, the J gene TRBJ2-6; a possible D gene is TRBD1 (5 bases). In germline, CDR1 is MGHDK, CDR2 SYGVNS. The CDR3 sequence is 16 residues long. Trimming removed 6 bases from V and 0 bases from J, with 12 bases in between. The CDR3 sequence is CASSSAGSSGANVLTF. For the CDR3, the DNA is TGTGCCAGCAGCTCCGCAGGGTCCTCTGGGGCCAACGTCCTGACTTTC.

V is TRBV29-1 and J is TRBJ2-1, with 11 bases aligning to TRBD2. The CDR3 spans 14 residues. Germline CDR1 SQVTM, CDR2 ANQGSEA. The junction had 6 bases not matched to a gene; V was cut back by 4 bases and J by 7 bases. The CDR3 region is CSVVTSGSSNEQFF. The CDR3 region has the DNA TGCAGCGTTGTCACTAGCGGGAGTAGTAATGAGCAGTTCTTC.

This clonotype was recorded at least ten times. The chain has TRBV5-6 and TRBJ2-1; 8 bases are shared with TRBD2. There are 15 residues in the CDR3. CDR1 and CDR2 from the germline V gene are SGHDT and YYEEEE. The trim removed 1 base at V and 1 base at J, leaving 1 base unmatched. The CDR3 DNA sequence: TGTGCCAGCAGCTTGCGGGGGGGTTCCTACAATGAGCAGTTCTTC. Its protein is CASSLRGGSYNEQFF.

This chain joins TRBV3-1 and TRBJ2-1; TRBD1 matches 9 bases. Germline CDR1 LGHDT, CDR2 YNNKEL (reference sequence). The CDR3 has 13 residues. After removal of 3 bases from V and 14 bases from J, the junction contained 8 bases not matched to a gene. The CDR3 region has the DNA TGTGCCAGCAGCCATGGTATGGACAGGGGAAAGTTCTTC. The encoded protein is CASSHGMDRGKFF.

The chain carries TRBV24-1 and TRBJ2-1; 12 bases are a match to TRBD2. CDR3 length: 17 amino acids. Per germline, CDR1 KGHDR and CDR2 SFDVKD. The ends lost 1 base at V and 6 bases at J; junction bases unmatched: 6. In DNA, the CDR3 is TGTGCCACCAGTGATTTTACGGCTAGCGGGAGGGTCAATGAGCAGTTCTTC. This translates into CATSDFTASGRVNEQFF.

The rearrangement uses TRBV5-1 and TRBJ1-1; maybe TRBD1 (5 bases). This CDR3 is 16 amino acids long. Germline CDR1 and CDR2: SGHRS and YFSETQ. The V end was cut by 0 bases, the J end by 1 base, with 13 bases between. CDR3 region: CASSLDREGPNTEAFF. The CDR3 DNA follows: TGCGCCAGCAGCTTGGACCGTGAGGGGCCGAACACTGAAGCTTTCTTT.

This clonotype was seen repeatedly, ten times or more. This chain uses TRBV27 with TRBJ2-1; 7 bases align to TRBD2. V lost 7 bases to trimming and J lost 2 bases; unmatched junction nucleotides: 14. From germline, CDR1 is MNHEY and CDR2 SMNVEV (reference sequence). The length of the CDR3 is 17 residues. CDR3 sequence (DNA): TGTGCCAGCAATCCCGAGGGCGCGGGAGTCCCCTACAATGAGCAGTTCTTC. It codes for CASNPEGAGVPYNEQFF.

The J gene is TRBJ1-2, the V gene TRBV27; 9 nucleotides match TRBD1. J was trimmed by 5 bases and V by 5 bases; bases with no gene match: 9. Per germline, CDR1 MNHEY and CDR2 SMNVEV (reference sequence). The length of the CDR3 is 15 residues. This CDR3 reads CASSPTGGEGYGYTF. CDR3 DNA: TGTGCCAGCAGTCCCACAGGGGGCGAGGGATATGGCTACACCTTC.

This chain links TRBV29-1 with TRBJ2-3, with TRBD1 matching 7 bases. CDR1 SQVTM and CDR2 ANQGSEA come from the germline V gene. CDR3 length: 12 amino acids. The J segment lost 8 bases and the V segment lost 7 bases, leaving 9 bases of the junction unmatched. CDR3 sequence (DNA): TGCAGCGCCATCGACAGGGCATTTACGCAGTATTTT. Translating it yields CSAIDRAFTQYF.

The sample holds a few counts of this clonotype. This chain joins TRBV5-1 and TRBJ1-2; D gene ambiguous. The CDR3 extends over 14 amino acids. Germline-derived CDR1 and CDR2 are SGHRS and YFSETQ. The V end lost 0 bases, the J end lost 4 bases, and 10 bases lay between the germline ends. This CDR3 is CASSLDWFGYGYTF. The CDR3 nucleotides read TGCGCCAGCAGCTTGGACTGGTTCGGCTATGGCTACACCTTC. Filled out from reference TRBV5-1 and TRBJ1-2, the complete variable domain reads KAGVTQTPRYLIKTRGQQVTLSCSPISGHRSVSWYQQTPGQGLQFLFEYFSETQRNKGNFPGRFSGRQFSNSRSEMNVSTLELGDSALYLCASSLDWFGYGYTFGSGTRLTVV.

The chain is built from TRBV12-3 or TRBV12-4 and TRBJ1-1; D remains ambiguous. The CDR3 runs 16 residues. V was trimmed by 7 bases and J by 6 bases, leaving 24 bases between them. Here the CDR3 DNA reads TGTGCCAGCACCGATCGCCGGCTCCTTCAAGGTTCTGAAGCTTTCTTT. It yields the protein CASTDRRLLQGSEAFF.

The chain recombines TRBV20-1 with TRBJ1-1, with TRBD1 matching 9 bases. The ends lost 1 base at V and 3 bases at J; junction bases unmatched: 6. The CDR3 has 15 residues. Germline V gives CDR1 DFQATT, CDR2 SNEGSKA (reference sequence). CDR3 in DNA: TGCAGTGCTAGAGGGCCGACAGGGGGTTACACTGAAGCTTTCTTT. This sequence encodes CSARGPTGGYTEAFF.

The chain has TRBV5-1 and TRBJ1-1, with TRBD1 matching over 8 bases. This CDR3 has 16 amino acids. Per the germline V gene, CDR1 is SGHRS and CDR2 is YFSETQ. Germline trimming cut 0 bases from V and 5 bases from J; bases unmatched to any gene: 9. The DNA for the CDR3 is TGCGCCAGCAGCTTGGCCGGTCGTCAGGGGGCAACTGAAGCTTTCTTT. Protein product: CASSLAGRQGATEAFF.

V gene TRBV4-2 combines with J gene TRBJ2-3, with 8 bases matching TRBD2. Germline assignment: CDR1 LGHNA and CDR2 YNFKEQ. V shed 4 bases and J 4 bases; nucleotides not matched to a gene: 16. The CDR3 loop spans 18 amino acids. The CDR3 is CASSPPLWSGSTADTQYF. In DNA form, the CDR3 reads TGTGCCAGCAGCCCCCCCCTGTGGAGCGGGAGTACCGCAGATACGCAGTATTTT.